Below, 24 T cell receptor beta chains from the same sample are listed, as sequenced in a study of T cell repertoires in cytomegalovirus infection. TCRdb reprocessed the reads with MiXCR, giving one entry per CDR3 protein. The table includes about 740,000 distinct CDR3 sequences, about a third detected once. Sequencing was done on a sample of PBMCs. The receptors derive from a human donor in good health (CMV status not recorded). Some clones in this sample may be carry-over from other donors' samples.

The chain has TRBV28 and TRBJ2-1; 10 positions match TRBD1. This CDR3 region has 13 residues. CDR1 MDHEN and CDR2 SYDVKM come from the germline V gene. V shed 8 bases and J 7 bases; nucleotides not matched to a gene: 5. The CDR3 bases are TGTGCCAGCCGACAGGGGGCGGAAAATGAGCAGTTCTTC. It encodes CASRQGAENEQFF.

This clonotype was observed many times. This chain joins TRBV10-2 and TRBJ2-2; the D is unclear. V was pared by 6 bases and J by 6 bases, with 8 bases between. CDR1 is WSHSY, CDR2 SAAADI, per germline. The CDR3 is made up of 12 amino acids. CDR3 region: CASRVPAGELFF. The CDR3 DNA reads as TGCGCCAGCAGGGTCCCTGCCGGGGAGCTGTTTTTT.

This clonotype occurred a few times. The chain carries TRBV11-1 and TRBJ1-1; D gene ambiguous. V gave up 5 bases and J gave up 0 bases, with 16 bases separating them. Germline lookup yields CDR1 SGHAT and CDR2 FQDESV (reference sequence). This CDR3 comprises 16 residues. The CDR3 is CASSREGGRMNTEAFF. CDR3 sequence (DNA): TGTGCCAGCAGCCGAGAGGGAGGGAGGATGAACACTGAAGCTTTCTTT. Full variable domain (missing parts from reference TRBV11-1 and TRBJ1-1): EAEVAQSPRYKITEKSQAVAFWCDPISGHATLYWYRQILGQGPELLVQFQDESVVDDSQLPKDRFSAERLKGVDSTLKIQPAELGDSAMYLCASSREGGRMNTEAFFGQGTRLTVV.

V is TRBV6-1 and J is TRBJ2-7, with 9 bases that match TRBD1. Germline trimming cut 5 bases from V and 3 bases from J; bases unmatched to any gene: 8. Germline CDR1 is MNHNS and CDR2 is SASEGT. CDR3 length: 15 amino acids. CDR3 loop: CASSSGGQGFYEQYF. The DNA for the CDR3 is TGTGCCAGCAGTTCGGGGGGACAGGGATTCTACGAGCAGTACTTC.

There are a few counts of this clonotype. The chain couples TRBV19 to TRBJ2-7; tentatively, D is TRBD1 or TRBD2 (5 bases each). Trimming took off 7 bases at V and 6 bases at J, with 37 bases between the two ends. The CDR3 covers 20 residues. Germline V gives CDR1 LNHDA, CDR2 SQIVND (reference sequence). CDR3 coding DNA: TGTGCCAGTATCCTCCCCCCTTTTCGCCCTCAGGGACCATCCGAAGGCGAGCAGTACTTC. The encoded protein is CASILPPFRPQGPSEGEQYF. Drawing the rest from reference TRBV19 and TRBJ2-7, the complete variable domain is DGGITQSPKYLFRKEGQNVTLSCEQNLNHDAMYWYRQDPGQGLRLIYYSQIVNDFQKGDIAEGYSVSREKKESFPLTVTSAQKNPTAFYLCASILPPFRPQGPSEGEQYFGPGTRLTVT.

The rearrangement uses TRBV5-1 and TRBJ1-6; the D gene is possibly TRBD1 (5 bases). CDR1 is SGHRS, CDR2 YFSETQ, per germline. Trimming shortened V by 4 bases and J by 0 bases, and 11 bases separated the two germline ends. The CDR3 length is 16 residues. The CDR3 DNA reads TGCGCCAGCAGCCGTACAGGACGCTCCTATAATTCACCCCTCCACTTT. Amino acid sequence: CASSRTGRSYNSPLHF.

This clonotype was seen a handful of times. The rearrangement joins TRBV19 to TRBJ2-2; the D gene is possibly TRBD2 (6 bases). Between the trimmed V and J ends, which lost 3 bases and 10 bases, there was a span of 15 bases. Germline assignment: CDR1 LNHDA and CDR2 SQIVND (reference sequence). The CDR3 extends over 14 amino acids. CDR3 nucleotide sequence: TGTGCCAGTAGTATGGTTGCCGGGACTTTGGAGCTGTTTTTT. It yields the protein CASSMVAGTLELFF.

This chain uses TRBV20-1 with TRBJ1-2; TRBD1 matches 8 bases. The CDR3 has 13 amino acids. V dropped 6 bases and J dropped 5; count of bases not matched to a gene: 8. Germline V gives CDR1 DFQATT, CDR2 SNEGSKA (reference sequence). The CDR3 is CSAAGGTFYGYTF. In DNA form, the CDR3 reads TGCAGTGCGGCAGGGGGCACTTTTTATGGCTACACCTTC.

The chain uses TRBV7-9 and TRBJ2-1; tentatively, D is TRBD2 (7 bases). Germline-derived CDR1 and CDR2 are SEHNR and FQNEAQ (reference sequence). CDR3 length: 15 residues. V shed 8 bases and J shed 0 bases, with 14 bases lying between them. This chain's CDR3 is CASGGGSFSYNEQFF. The CDR3 bases are TGTGCCAGCGGCGGGGGCTCATTCTCCTACAATGAGCAGTTCTTC.

The chain links TRBV7-2 to TRBJ2-6; 12 positions agree with TRBD2. Trimming cost V 2 bases and J 2 bases; bases outside gene matches: 4. The germline gives CDR1 SGHTA, CDR2 FQGNSA. This CDR3 is 18 amino acids long. CDR3 loop: CASSLQLAGGAGANVLTF. The CDR3 nucleotides are TGTGCCAGCAGCTTACAACTAGCGGGGGGCGCTGGGGCCAACGTCCTGACTTTC.

The genes are TRBV27 and TRBJ1-2; 7 bases map to TRBD1. J gave up 4 bases and V 6 bases, and 11 bases lay outside the gene matches. Looked up from germline, CDR1 is MNHEY and CDR2 is SMNVEV (reference sequence). The CDR3 has 15 amino acids. The CDR3 DNA sequence: TGTGCCAGCAGACACGGGACAGACTATTTCTATGGCTACACCTTC. Encoded protein: CASRHGTDYFYGYTF.

This rearrangement joins TRBV28 to TRBJ2-7; weak D call: TRBD1 (5 bases). This CDR3 contains 13 residues. Trimming shortened V by 5 bases and J by 4 bases, and 12 bases separated the two germline ends. The germline V gene encodes CDR1 MDHEN and CDR2 SYDVKM. CDR3 sequence reads: CASSTRVRYEQYF. The CDR3 nucleotides are TGTGCCAGCAGTACCAGGGTGAGGTACGAGCAGTACTTC.

This clonotype was seen only a few times. The V call is TRBV2, the J call TRBJ1-5; 11 nucleotides align to TRBD1. Germline CDR1 reads SNHLY; CDR2 reads FYNNEI. V shed 6 bases, J shed 8 bases, and the junction held 6 bases outside the gene matches. This CDR3 contains 14 residues. The CDR3 loop reads CASRSGTGGEPQHF. The CDR3 nucleotides are TGTGCCAGCAGATCCGGGACAGGGGGGGAGCCCCAGCATTTT.

The chain has TRBV29-1 and TRBJ2-7; 12 bases are shared with TRBD2. Germline CDR1 is SQVTM and CDR2 is ANQGSEA. Trimming at V came to 0 bases and at J to 7 bases, leaving 7 bases not matched to a gene. CDR3 length: 15 residues. The CDR3 DNA reads TGCAGCGTTGAAGATAGACTAGCGGGAGAGGGAGAGCAGTACTTC. Its protein is CSVEDRLAGEGEQYF.

This clonotype was seen a single time. A much larger clone differs from this one at a single base, so this may be a read error. V is TRBV7-2 and J is TRBJ2-7; 7 bases fit TRBD2. Germline CDR1 reads SGHTA; CDR2 reads FQGNSA. V gave up 7 bases and J gave up 12 bases; unmatched junction bases: 9. The CDR3 has 11 residues. In DNA form, the CDR3 reads TGTGCCAGCAAGCAAGGGGAGGGGTTGTACTTC. Translated, it gives CASKQGEGLYF.

V gene TRBV5-1 combines with J gene TRBJ2-1, with 9 bases lining up with TRBD2. Germline trimming cut 2 bases from V and 4 bases from J; bases unmatched to any gene: 7. The CDR3 sequence is 16 residues long. From germline, CDR1 is SGHRS and CDR2 YFSETQ. CDR3 nucleotides: TGCGCCAGCAGCTTTCCGGGACTAGCTTCGTACAATGAGCAGTTCTTC. It translates to CASSFPGLASYNEQFF.

This clonotype was counted between two and nine times. The chain has TRBV7-2 and TRBJ1-3; D uncertain. Trimming left V 5 bases short and J 2 bases short, with 13 bases between. Germline V gene sequence: CDR1 SGHTA, CDR2 FQGNSA. This CDR3 comprises 15 residues. In DNA form, the CDR3 reads TGTGCCAGCAGCAAGGAACGGGTGGCTGGAAACACCATATATTTT. As protein: CASSKERVAGNTIYF.

The chain joins TRBV27 to TRBJ1-5; 7 nucleotides agree with TRBD1. CDR3 size: 16 residues. CDR1 is MNHEY and CDR2 is SMNVEV in the germline V gene (reference sequence). V lost 4 bases to trimming and J lost 0 bases; unmatched junction nucleotides: 6. In DNA, the CDR3 is TGTGCCAGCAGTTCCCTGGGACAGATTAGCAATCAGCCCCAGCATTTT. Amino acids: CASSSLGQISNQPQHF.

The sample holds a few counts of this clonotype. This chain joins TRBV7-2 and TRBJ2-1; 7 bases match TRBD2. The CDR3 covers 15 residues. Germline V gene data show CDR1 as SGHTA and CDR2 as FQGNSA. After removal of 3 bases from V and 7 bases from J, the junction contained 9 bases not matched to a gene. For the CDR3, the DNA is TGTGCCAGCAGCTTGCTAGCGGCCAACAGGAATGAGCAGTTCTTC. Translation gives CASSLLAANRNEQFF.

The chain employs TRBV7-3 and TRBJ1-3, with D unclear. Germline CDR1 reads SGHTA; CDR2 reads FQGTGA. Trimming pared 3 bases from V and 2 bases from J, leaving 14 bases between. CDR3 length: 16 residues. As DNA, the CDR3 is TGTGCCAGCAGCTTGGTCCCCGAAGGAGCTGGAAACACCATATATTTT. Protein sequence: CASSLVPEGAGNTIYF.

This clonotype was counted a few times. J is TRBJ2-7 and V is TRBV28; 9 nucleotides align to TRBD1. The CDR3 runs 15 residues. The ends lost 6 bases at V and 2 bases at J; junction bases unmatched: 8. From germline, CDR1 is MDHEN and CDR2 SYDVKM. For the CDR3, the DNA is TGTGCCAGCAGATCGTCGGGACAGGGTACCTACGAGCAGTACTTC. Translated: CASRSSGQGTYEQYF.

This rearrangement joins TRBV29-1 to TRBJ2-5, with D tentatively TRBD2 (5 bases). The V and J ends lost 7 bases and 5 bases respectively, with 14 bases between them. Germline CDR1 reads SQVTM; CDR2 reads ANQGSEA. This CDR3 is 12 amino acids long. The DNA for the CDR3 is TGCAGCGCCTCGGAGGCGGTGGAGACCCAGTACTTC. Translated, it gives CSASEAVETQYF.

Of note for this clonotype: The junction and the germline gene differ at one end; a read error may be behind it. The rearrangement links TRBV28 to TRBJ1-2, with D perhaps TRBD1 (5 bases). The CDR3 length is 16 residues. Germline lookup yields CDR1 MDHEN and CDR2 SYDVKM. Here the CDR3 reads CASSLGTRDHNYCYTF. The CDR3 nucleotides are TGTGCCAGCAGTTTAGGGACCAGGGATCACAACTATTGCTACACCTTC.

The rearrangement uses TRBV7-9 and TRBJ2-3; D perhaps matches TRBD2 (6 bases). The germline V and J ends were trimmed by 0 bases and 5 bases, with 15 bases remaining between them. Germline CDR1 and CDR2: SEHNR and FQNEAQ (reference sequence). The CDR3 covers 16 residues. CDR3 coding DNA: TGTGCCAGCAGCTTAGCGCTACGGGAGCGTGGAGATACGCAGTATTTT. It encodes CASSLALRERGDTQYF.